This T cell receptor (beta chain) was retrieved from a study of T cells in Graves' hyperthyroidism and ophthalmopathy. About the research overall: The authors collected peripheral blood at initial diagnosis, before any treatment. Points from the study as a whole: Blood also carried most thyroid clonotypes expanded above 0.001.

This clonotype showed up many times. Its antigen is not identified. Amplification of TCR beta CDR3 regions used RNA as the template. A first-round RT-PCR of the TCR CDR3 used the HTBI primer set. TCRdb itself ran the multiplex PCR reads through MiXCR, one entry per CDR3 protein. This table holds 400,000 to 450,000 distinct CDR3 sequences, 14% to 15% found once. The origin of this receptor is a man aged 18 to 35 with Graves' ophthalmopathy. Material for sequencing was blood.

DNA of the CDR3: TGTGCCAGCAGCCTGGGACAGGTAAGCCCCCAGCATTTT. Amino acid sequence: CASSLGQVSPQHF. The chain links TRBV3-1 to TRBJ1-5; 8 nucleotides line up with TRBD1. The CDR3 runs 13 residues. J was trimmed by 10 bases and V by 4 bases; bases with no gene match: 6. CDR1 is LGHDT and CDR2 is YNNKEL in the germline V gene (reference sequence).